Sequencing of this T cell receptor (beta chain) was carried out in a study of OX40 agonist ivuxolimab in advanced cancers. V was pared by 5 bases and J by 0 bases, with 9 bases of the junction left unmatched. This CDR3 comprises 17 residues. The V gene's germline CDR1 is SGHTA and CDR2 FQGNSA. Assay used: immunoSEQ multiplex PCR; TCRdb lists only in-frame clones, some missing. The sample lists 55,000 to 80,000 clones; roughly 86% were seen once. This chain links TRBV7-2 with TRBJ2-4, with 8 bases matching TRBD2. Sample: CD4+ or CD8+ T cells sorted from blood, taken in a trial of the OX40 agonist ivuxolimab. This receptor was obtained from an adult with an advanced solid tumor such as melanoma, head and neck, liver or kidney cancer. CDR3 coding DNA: TGTGCCAGCAGCCCAAAGGCGGGGGGACTAGCCAAAAACATTCAGTACTTC. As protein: CASSPKAGGLAKNIQYF.